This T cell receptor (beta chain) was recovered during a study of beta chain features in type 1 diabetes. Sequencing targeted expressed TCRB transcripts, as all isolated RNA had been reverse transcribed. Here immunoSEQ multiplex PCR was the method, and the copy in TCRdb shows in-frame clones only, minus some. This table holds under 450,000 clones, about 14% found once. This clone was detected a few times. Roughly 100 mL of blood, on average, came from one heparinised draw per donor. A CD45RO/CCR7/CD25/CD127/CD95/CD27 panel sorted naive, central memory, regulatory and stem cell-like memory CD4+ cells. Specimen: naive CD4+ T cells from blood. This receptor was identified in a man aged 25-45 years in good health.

The CDR3 here is CASSYSNDNEQFF. DNA of the CDR3: TGTGCCAGCAGCTATTCAAATGACAATGAGCAGTTCTTC. V usage is TRBV7-2 and J usage is TRBJ2-1; D not certain. Germline CDR1 is SGHTA and CDR2 is FQGNSA. The V end lost 4 bases, the J end lost 5 bases, and 9 bases lay between the germline ends. The CDR3 runs to 13 residues. The full variable domain, rest sourced from reference TRBV7-2 and TRBJ2-1, is GAGVSQSPSNKVTEKGKDVELRCDPISGHTALYWYRQSLGQGLEFLIYFQGNSAPDKSGLPSDRFSAERTGGSVSTLTIQRTQQEDSAVYLCASSYSNDNEQFFGPGTRLTVL.